The following is a T cell receptor beta chain sequence with its context. The antigen remains unidentified. The entry originates in a study of T cell repertoires and HLA-DP antigens. Study as a whole: Alloantigens: one with one groove difference and one with around 10 differences versus self.

V lost 1 base, J lost 5 bases, and 14 bases lay in between. Germline V gives CDR1 SGHNT, CDR2 YYREEE (reference sequence). The CDR3 runs to 15 residues. TCRdb's copy holds only in-frame clones and misses some; the assay was immunoSEQ multiplex PCR. The sample carries 85,000 to 90,000 clones, around 86% recorded once. The genes are TRBV5-4 and TRBJ2-3; D might be TRBD2 (7 bases). The TCR was taken from a man aged 45-65 years in good health and CMV-seronegative. The sample comprised CD4+ T cells from PBMCs. The CDR3 sequence: CASSLLRGARDTQYF. The DNA for the CDR3 is TGTGCCAGCAGCTTGTTACGGGGGGCAAGAGATACGCAGTATTTT.